This entry concerns a single T cell receptor (beta chain). Its antigen is currently unknown. These data belong to a study of blood T cells in healthy people across ages. Combining a sample-barcoded 5' primer with a J-beta primer mix, a second PCR ran for roughly 7 to 12 cycles. Via MiXCR, TCRdb re-called the 5' RACE reads, giving one row per CDR3 protein. Here the sample spans about 1,600,000 distinct CDR3 sequences, roughly 45% being singletons. Trimming took off 3 bases at V and 6 bases at J, with 9 bases between the two ends. The germline V gene encodes CDR1 MNHNY and CDR2 SVGAGI (reference sequence). The CDR3 sequence is 13 residues long. Notes on the study in general: Naive T cell percentage by flow cytometry tracked strongly with beta diversity.

The V and J genes are TRBV6-6 and TRBJ1-3; D is uncertain. The sample was blood. The source is a woman between 18 and 30 years old in good health. The CDR3 DNA follows: TGTGCCAGCAGTTATGAGGCCGAAAACACCATATATTTT. It is translated as CASSYEAENTIYF.